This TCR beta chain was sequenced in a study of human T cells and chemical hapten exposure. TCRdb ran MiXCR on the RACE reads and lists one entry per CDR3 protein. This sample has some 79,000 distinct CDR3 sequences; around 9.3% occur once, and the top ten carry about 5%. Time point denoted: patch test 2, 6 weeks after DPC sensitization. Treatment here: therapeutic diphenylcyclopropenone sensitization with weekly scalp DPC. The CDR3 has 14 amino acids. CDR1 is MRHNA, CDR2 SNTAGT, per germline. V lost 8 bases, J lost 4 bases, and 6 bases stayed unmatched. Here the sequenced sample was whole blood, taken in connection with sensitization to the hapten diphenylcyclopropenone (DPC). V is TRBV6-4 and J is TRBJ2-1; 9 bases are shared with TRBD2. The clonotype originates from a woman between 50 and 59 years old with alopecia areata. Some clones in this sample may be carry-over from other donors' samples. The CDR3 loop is CASFGLAQYNEQFF. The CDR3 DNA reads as TGTGCCAGCTTCGGACTAGCGCAATACAATGAGCAGTTCTTC.